The sequence of this TCR beta chain was determined in a study of blood T cells in healthy people across ages. Study summary: T cells yielded about one barcoded beta molecule per two cells through template switching.

This clonotype was seen just once. Its target is not known. V shed 0 bases and J 5 bases; nucleotides not matched to a gene: 11. The germline V gene encodes CDR1 LGHDT and CDR2 YNNKEL (reference sequence). This CDR3 is 18 amino acids long. Then a second PCR, running about 6 to 11 cycles, was carried out with a sample-barcoded 5' primer and a J-beta primer mix. TCRdb re-called the 5' RACE reads with MiXCR, one entry per CDR3 protein. The data contain roughly 1.4 million distinct CDR3 sequences, 59% of them singletons. Study observations and caveats: Diversity figures derived from one million T cells were judged to underestimate the true value.

The sample consisted of blood. The V and J genes are TRBV3-1 and TRBJ2-2, with 8 bases fitting TRBD1. The source of this sequence is a man younger than 35 in good health. CDR3 sequence (DNA): TGTGCCAGCAGCCAAGAAGGGGGACAGGCCTGGCGGACCGGGGAGCTGTTTTTT. This sequence encodes CASSQEGGQAWRTGELFF. The full variable domain, rest sourced from reference TRBV3-1 and TRBJ2-2, is DTAVSQTPKYLVTQMGNDKSIKCEQNLGHDTMYWYKQDSKKFLKIMFSYNNKELIINETVPNRFSPKSPDKAHLNLHINSLELGDSAVYFCASSQEGGQAWRTGELFFGEGSRLTVL.